This T cell receptor beta chain was retrieved from a study of Graves' ophthalmopathy and Graves' hyperthyroidism. This clonotype was seen many times. Between the trimmed V and J ends, which lost 3 bases and 1 base, there was a span of 9 bases. The CDR3 has 14 residues. CDR3 regions of TCR beta were amplified from RNA transcripts. In the first round, RT-PCR was carried out with HTBI primers, and a multiplex PCR formed the second round. TCRdb independently ran MiXCR on the multiplex PCR reads; one entry per CDR3 protein. The sample includes about 160,000 distinct CDR3 sequences, approximately 40% of them seen just once.

This receptor was identified in a woman aged 40 to 55 with Graves' ophthalmopathy. The V gene is TRBV12-3 or TRBV12-4, the J gene TRBJ1-1; no clear D. The specimen sequenced was peripheral blood. This chain's CDR3 is CASSFRRQNTEAFF. The CDR3 region has the DNA TGTGCCAGCAGTTTCCGGCGGCAGAACACTGAAGCTTTCTTT.